This T cell receptor (beta chain) stems from a study of T cells in Graves' hyperthyroidism and ophthalmopathy (dated by TCRdb to the late 2010s). Concerning the study at large: To identify distinguishing TCR V-J signatures, a discovery cohort of about a hundred patients was used, comprising 40 to 45 with Graves' ophthalmopathy and around 60 with stable Graves' hyperthyroidism. In about 6 Graves' hyperthyroidism patients, the study also compared T-cell repertoires from thyroid tissue with T-cell repertoires from blood. The 95 to 100 discovery patients were randomly divided into training and test sets at a 7:3 ratio. After sampling, hyperthyroidism patients received methimazole starting at 30 mg daily, and ophthalmopathy patients received high-dose intravenous methylprednisolone. The paper describes TCR Vbeta CDR3 sequencing of fewer than 150 peripheral blood samples, made up of fewer than 50 ophthalmopathy patients, some 76 hyperthyroidism patients and about 17 progressor patients. An independent validation cohort of about 19 hyperthyroidism patients and some 15 patients who later progressed to ophthalmopathy tested prospective prediction of ophthalmopathy.

The germline V gene encodes CDR1 SNHLY and CDR2 FYNNEI. Trimming takes 6 bases off V and 5 bases off J; junction bases not matched to a gene: 7. The CDR3, cysteine through phenylalanine, is 14 amino acids long. Just the 42-base CDR3 DNA is kept, in frame starting at base 1. The TCR beta CDR3 regions were amplified from the RNA transcripts. The TCR CDR3 was subjected to a first round of RT-PCR using the HTBI primer set and the Qiagen OneStep RT-PCR kit. Libraries were constructed in a second round of multiplex PCR, after which size selection and purification were performed. Libraries were sequenced paired-end with 100 bp reads on an Illumina HiSeq2000. In the original analysis: SOAPnuke was used to process the raw data, with reads discarded if the reads contained adapters or uncalled bases, had a mean Phred below 15, or lacked an exact constant-primer or identifier match. High-quality paired reads were merged using COPE v1.2.5, and each unique nucleotide sequence was defined as a clonotype. MiTCR v1.1 was used to align the clonotypes against IMGT TRBV, TRBD and TRBJ reference segments. Only V-J combinations with frequency above 0.0001, covering 99.2% of repertoires, were analysed. The TCS score was defined as the ratio of F50 (clonal expansion) to E x V (chaos), calculated using BLOSUM62-based TCRdist between CDR3 peptides within each V-J. Welch's t-statistics and random forest reduced some 510 V-J features to 10 to 15, which were used in a naive Bayes classifier (R e1071). The similarity between thyroid and blood repertoires was quantified using the Morisita-Horn index. The raw public reads went through TCRdb reprocessing: fastp at Q25, MiXCR clone calling, in-frame beta chains kept. Every entry covers one CDR3 protein and lists the most common genes and DNA from its rows. Clone size and V and J calls follow TCRdb, not the original study. The sample profile shows 500,000 to 800,000 distinct CDR3 sequences; just under 45% of them were found once. Jointly, the top ten make up 7% to 7.5% of the sample.

Exclusion was applied to patients with uncontrolled infections, other autoimmune diseases, pregnancy or lactation. Clinical symptoms, serum thyroxine and TRAb, thyroid ultrasound, and orbital computed tomography formed the basis for the diagnoses. Total RNA was extracted with Trizol reagent, and quality was checked on an Agilent 2100 Bioanalyzer. Broad study findings and their caveats: A 13 V-J signature model separated ophthalmopathy from stable hyperthyroidism, with around 88% sensitivity and about 81% specificity in cross-validation and 80%/75% in testing. No statistical method was used to fix the sample size in advance, and group allocation was not hidden from the investigators. In validation, progression to ophthalmopathy was predicted by the model with 70.59% sensitivity and roughly 76% specificity, a median of roughly 6.4 months before onset. Most expanded thyroid clonotypes (frequency above 0.001) were also found in blood, which suggests that blood repertoires may mirror thyroid immune responses.

This clonotype was counted many times. This clone's antigen is unknown. It has no much larger one-base neighbor in the sample; base qualities were not kept. The sample taken for sequencing was peripheral blood or thyroid tissue (not recorded which). The sequence was collected from an adult man with Graves' disease, either hyperthyroidism or ophthalmopathy (not recorded which). The chain is assembled from TRBV2 and TRBJ1-5, with 7 junctional bases fitting TRBD1. Here the CDR3 is given as CASSHDREDQPQHF. The nucleotides read TGTGCCAGCAGCCACGACAGGGAGGATCAGCCCCAGCATTTT.